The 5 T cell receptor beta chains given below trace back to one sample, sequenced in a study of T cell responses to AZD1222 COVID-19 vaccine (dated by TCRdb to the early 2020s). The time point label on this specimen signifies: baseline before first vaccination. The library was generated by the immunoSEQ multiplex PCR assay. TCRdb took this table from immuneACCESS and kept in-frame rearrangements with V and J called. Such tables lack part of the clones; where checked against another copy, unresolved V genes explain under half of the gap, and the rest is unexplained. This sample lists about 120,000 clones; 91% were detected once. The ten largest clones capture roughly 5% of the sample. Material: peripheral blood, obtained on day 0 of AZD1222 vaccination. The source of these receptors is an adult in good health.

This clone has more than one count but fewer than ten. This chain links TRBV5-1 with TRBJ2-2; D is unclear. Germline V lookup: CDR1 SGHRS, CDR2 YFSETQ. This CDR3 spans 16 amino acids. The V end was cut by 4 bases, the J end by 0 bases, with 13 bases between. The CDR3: CASSPSPFANTGELFF. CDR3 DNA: TGCGCCAGCAGCCCTTCCCCGTTCGCGAACACCGGGGAGCTGTTTTTT. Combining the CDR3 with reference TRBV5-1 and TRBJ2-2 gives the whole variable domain KAGVTQTPRYLIKTRGQQVTLSCSPISGHRSVSWYQQTPGQGLQFLFEYFSETQRNKGNFPGRFSGRQFSNSRSEMNVSTLELGDSALYLCASSPSPFANTGELFFGEGSRLTVL.

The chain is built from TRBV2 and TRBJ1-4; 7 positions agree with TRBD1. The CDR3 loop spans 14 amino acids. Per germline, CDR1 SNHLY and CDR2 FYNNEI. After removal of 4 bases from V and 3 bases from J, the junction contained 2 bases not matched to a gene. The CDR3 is CASSGQGSNEKLFF. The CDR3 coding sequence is TGTGCCAGCAGTGGACAGGGCTCTAATGAAAAACTGTTTTTT.

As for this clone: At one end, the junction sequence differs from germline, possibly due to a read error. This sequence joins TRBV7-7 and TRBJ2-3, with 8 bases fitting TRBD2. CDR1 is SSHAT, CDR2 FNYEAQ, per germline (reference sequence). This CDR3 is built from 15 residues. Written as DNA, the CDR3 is TGTGCTAGCAGCTTAATGGGACTAGTAACAGATACGCAGTATTTT. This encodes CASSLMGLVTDTQYF.

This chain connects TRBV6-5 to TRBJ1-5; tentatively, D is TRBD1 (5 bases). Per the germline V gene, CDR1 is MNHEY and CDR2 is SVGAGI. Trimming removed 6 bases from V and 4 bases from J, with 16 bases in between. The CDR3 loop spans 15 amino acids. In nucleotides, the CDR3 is TGTGCCAGCAGCGCCACAAGGGGAGAGAATCAGCCCCAGCATTTT. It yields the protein CASSATRGENQPQHF.

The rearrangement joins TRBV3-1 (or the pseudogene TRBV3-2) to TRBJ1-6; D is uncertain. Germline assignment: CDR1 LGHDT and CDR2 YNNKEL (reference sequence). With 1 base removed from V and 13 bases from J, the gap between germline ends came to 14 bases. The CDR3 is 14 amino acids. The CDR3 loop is CASSQALGSFPLHF. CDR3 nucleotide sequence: TGTGCCAGCAGCCAAGCACTGGGCTCATTTCCCCTCCACTTT.